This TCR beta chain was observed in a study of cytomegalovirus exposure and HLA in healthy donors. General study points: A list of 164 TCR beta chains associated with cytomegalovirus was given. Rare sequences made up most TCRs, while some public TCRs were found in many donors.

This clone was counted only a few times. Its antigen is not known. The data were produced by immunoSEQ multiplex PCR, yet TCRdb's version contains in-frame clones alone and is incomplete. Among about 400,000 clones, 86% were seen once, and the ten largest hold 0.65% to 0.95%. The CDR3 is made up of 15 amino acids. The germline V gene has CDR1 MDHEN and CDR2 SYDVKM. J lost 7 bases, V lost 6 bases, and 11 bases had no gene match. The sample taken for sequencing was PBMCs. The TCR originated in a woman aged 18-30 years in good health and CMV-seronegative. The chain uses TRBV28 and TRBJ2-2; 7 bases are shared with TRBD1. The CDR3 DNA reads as TGTGCCAGCAGGCTGGACAGGATTCCAATCGGGGAGCTGTTTTTT. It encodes CASRLDRIPIGELFF.